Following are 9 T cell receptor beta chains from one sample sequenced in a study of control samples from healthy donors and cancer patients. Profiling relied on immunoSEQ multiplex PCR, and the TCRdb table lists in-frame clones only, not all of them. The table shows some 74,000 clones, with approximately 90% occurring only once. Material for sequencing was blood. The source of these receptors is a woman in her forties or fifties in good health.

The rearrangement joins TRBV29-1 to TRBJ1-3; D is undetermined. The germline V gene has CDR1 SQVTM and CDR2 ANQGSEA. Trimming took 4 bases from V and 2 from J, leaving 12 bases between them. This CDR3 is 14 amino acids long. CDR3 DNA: TGCAGCGTTGTTCTCGGGGTCACTGGAAACACCATATATTTT. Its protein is CSVVLGVTGNTIYF.

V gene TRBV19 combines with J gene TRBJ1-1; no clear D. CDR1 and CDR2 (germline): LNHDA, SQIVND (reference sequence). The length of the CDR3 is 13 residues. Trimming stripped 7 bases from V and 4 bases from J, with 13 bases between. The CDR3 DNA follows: TGTGCCAGTACCCCTAGAAGTCGCACTGAAGCTTTCTTT. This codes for CASTPRSRTEAFF.

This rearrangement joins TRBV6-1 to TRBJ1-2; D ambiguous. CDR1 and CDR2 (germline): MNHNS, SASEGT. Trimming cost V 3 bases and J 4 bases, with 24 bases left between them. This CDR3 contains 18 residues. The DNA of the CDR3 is TGTGCCAGCAGTGATTTTACAGACCCGAGGGCTACGGGCTATGGCTACACCTTC. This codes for CASSDFTDPRATGYGYTF.

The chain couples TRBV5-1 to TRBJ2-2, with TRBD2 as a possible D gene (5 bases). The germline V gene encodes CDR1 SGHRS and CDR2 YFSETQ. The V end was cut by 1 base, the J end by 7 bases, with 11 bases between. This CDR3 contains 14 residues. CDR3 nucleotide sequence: TGCGCCAGCAGCTTGAGAGGGAGCGACGGGGAGCTGTTTTTT. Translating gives CASSLRGSDGELFF.

CDR3 DNA: TGTGCCAGCAGTCACATTAGGGGGGGCACTGAAGCTTTCTTT. This sequence encodes CASSHIRGGTEAFF. The J gene is TRBJ1-1, the V gene TRBV5-6, with TRBD1 as a possible D gene (6 bases). The CDR3 loop spans 14 amino acids. Germline-derived CDR1 and CDR2 are SGHDT and YYEEEE. Trimming took 5 bases from V and 4 from J, leaving 15 bases between them.

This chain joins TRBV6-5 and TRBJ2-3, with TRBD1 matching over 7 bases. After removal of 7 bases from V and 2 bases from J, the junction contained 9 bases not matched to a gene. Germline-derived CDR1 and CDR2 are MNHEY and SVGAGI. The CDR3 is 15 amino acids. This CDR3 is CASTLGQGVTDTQYF. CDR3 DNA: TGTGCCAGCACCCTCGGGCAGGGGGTCACAGATACGCAGTATTTT.

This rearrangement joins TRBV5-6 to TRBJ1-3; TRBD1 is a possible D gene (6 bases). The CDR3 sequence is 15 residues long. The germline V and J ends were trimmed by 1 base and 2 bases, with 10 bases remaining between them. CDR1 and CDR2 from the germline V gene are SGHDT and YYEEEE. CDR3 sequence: CASSLYGTTGNTIYF. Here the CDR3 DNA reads TGTGCCAGCAGCTTGTACGGGACAACTGGAAACACCATATATTTT.

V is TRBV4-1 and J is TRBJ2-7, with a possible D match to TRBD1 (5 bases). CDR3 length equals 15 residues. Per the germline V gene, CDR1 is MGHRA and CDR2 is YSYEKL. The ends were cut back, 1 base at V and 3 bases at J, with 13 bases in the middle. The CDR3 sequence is CASSQGQGALYEQYF. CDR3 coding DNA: TGCGCCAGCAGCCAAGGGCAGGGCGCTCTCTACGAGCAGTACTTC.

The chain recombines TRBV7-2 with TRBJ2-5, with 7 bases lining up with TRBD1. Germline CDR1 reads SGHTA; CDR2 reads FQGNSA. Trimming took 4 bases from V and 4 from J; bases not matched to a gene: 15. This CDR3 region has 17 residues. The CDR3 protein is CASSSLSAGTAGETQYF. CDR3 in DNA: TGTGCCAGCAGCTCTCTCTCAGCCGGGACAGCAGGAGAGACCCAGTACTTC. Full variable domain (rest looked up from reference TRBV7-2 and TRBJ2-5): GAGVSQSPSNKVTEKGKDVELRCDPISGHTALYWYRQSLGQGLEFLIYFQGNSAPDKSGLPSDRFSAERTGGSVSTLTIQRTQQEDSAVYLCASSSLSAGTAGETQYFGPGTRLLVL.